This T cell receptor (beta chain) is from a study of cytotoxic CD8 clonotypes in ibrutinib-treated CLL. On the study more broadly: Among responders, around 25 were partial and 2 complete; after median approximately 68 months, approximately 15 stayed remitted and some 12 progressed.

A 1 in 200,000 to 1 in 1 million T cell depth was the sequencing target. Method: immunoSEQ multiplex PCR; TCRdb's copy keeps in-frame clones and lacks some. This sample has over 200,000 clones, with 65% to 80% found just once. Broader study findings: Clonality went up at ibrutinib response and then declined back toward baseline at progression.

The sample holds a few counts of this clone. As yet, its antigen is unknown. Cryopreserved PBMCs were the source of about 2.2 micrograms of genomic DNA, which went to TCR beta libraries. The sample was PBMCs, taken after 12 months of ibrutinib treatment. This TCR was sampled from a human donor with chronic lymphocytic leukemia.

This CDR3 reads CAWSHGGPRAFF. CDR3 in DNA: TGTGCCTGGAGTCATGGCGGCCCTCGAGCTTTCTTT. The V and J genes are TRBV30 and TRBJ1-1; D is unclear. Germline V gene lookup returns CDR1 GTSNPN and CDR2 SVGIG (reference sequence). V gave up 2 bases and J gave up 10 bases, with 14 bases separating them. The CDR3 contains 12 residues.